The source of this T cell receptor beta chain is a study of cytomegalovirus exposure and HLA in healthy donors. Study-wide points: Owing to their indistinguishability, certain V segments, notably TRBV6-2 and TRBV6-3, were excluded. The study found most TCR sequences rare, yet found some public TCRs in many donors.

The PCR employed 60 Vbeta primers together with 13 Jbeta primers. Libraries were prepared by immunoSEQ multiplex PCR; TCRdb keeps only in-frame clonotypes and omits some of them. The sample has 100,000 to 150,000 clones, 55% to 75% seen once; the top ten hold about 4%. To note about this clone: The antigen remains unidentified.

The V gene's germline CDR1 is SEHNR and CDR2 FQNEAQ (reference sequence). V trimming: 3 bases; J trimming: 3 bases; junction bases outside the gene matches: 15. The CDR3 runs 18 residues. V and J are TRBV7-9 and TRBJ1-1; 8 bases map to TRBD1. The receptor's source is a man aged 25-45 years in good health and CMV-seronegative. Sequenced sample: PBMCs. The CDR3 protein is CASSFNLDRGQGYTEAFF. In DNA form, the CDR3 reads TGTGCCAGCAGCTTCAATCTCGACAGGGGTCAAGGGTACACTGAAGCTTTCTTT.